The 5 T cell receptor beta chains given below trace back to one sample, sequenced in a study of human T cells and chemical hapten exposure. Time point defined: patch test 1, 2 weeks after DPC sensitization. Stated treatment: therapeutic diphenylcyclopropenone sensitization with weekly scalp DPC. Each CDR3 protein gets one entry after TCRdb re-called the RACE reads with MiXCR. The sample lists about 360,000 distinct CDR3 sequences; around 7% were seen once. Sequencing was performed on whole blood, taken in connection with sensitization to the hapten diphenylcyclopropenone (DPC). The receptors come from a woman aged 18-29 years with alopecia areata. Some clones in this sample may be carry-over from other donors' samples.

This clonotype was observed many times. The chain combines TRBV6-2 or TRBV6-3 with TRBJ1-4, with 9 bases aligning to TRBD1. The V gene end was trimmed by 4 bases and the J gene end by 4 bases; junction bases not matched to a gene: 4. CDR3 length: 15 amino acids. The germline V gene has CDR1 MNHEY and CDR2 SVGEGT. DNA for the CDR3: TGTGCCAGCAGTTCACCGGGACAGGGTAATGAAAAACTGTTTTTT. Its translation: CASSSPGQGNEKLFF.

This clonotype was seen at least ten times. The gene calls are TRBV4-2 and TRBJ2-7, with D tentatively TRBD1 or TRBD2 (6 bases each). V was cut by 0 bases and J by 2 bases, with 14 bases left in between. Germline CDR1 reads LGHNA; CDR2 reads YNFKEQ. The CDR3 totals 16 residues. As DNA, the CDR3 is TGTGCCAGCAGCCAAGAAGGGGGGACGCCTGCCTACGAGCAGTACTTC. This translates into CASSQEGGTPAYEQYF.

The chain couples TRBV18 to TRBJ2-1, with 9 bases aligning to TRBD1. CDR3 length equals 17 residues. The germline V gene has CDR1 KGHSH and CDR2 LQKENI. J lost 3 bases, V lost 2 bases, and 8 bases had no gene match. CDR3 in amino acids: CASSPKDRDRVYNEQFF. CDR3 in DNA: TGTGCCAGCTCACCAAAAGACCGGGACAGGGTCTACAATGAGCAGTTCTTC.

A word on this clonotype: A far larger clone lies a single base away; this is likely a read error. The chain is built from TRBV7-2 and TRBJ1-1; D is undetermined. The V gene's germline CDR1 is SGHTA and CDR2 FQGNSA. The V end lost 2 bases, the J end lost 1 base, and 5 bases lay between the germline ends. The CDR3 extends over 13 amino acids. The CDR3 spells CASSLYPNTEAFF. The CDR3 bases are TGTGCCAGCAGCTTATACCCGAACACTGAAGCTTTCTTT. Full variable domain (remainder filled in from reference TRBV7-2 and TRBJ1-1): GAGVSQSPSNKVTEKGKDVELRCDPISGHTALYWYRQSLGQGLEFLIYFQGNSAPDKSGLPSDRFSAERTGGSVSTLTIQRTQQEDSAVYLCASSLYPNTEAFFGQGTRLTVV.

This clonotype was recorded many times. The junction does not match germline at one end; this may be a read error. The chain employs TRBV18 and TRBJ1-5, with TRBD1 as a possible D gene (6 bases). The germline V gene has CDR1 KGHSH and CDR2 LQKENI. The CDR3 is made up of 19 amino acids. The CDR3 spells CASSPEVVLGGNSDQPQHF. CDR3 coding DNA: TGTGCCAGCTCACCCGAGGTAGTTTTGGGGGGCAATAGCGATCAGCCCCAGCATTTT.